This paragraph covers one TCR beta chain sequence. Its specific antigen is unknown. No base quality information exists; no much larger clone differs at one position. TCRbeta CDR3 regions were amplified from genomic DNA by means of the immunoSEQ Assay, a bias-controlled multiplex PCR. The original methods were these. The number of nucleated cells in each sample was estimated from the amplification of reference gene primers within the assay. To quantify the absolute abundance of each unique TCRbeta CDR3 rearrangement, sequence reads were collapsed and filtered. For each sample, productive Simpson clonality was calculated as the square root of Simpson's diversity index over productive rearrangements. Drawn from immuneACCESS, this table holds only the in-frame rearrangements with V and J called that TCRdb kept. Clones are partly lost; checked studies trace under half to an unresolved V gene and leave the rest unexplained. From that table come the V and J calls and clone size; the DNA was used to work out D and trimming. The sample data list roughly 180,000 clones, and 82% of these were observed just once. The ten largest make up around a sixth of the sample.

The sample belongs to a study of blood T cell repertoires in COVID-19 (dated by TCRdb to the early 2020s). Concerning the study at large: Collaborator samples came from the United States, Italy and Spain and covered acute and convalescent phases of COVID-19. The prospective study material was composed of cDNA or gDNA derived from T cells, B-cell-depleted T cells, or PBMCs. The dataset comprised deeply sampled blood TCRbeta repertoires from subjects exposed to, actively infected with, or recovered from COVID-19. A freely available public database, intended as a resource for researchers studying the immune response to SARS-CoV-2, is where the repertoires were released. The samples were drawn from two sources: the first 160 participants of the ongoing ImmuneRACE study, and 1,000 to 1,500 subjects contributed by 6 global collaborators. Nearly every sample came with metadata listing a de-identified subject ID, COVID-19 status, age in years and sex. HLA class I and class II types, where available, came from metadata supplied by the sample provider rather than from assay-based typing.

CDR1 and CDR2 were assigned from the germline V gene as SGHDT and YYEEEE. The CDR3 holds 16 amino acids from the cysteine to the phenylalanine. Of all the DNA, just the CDR3 is kept, 48 bases in frame from base 1. The V and J ends are trimmed by 1 base and 1 base, leaving 13 bases between them. Results the study describes overall, beyond this receptor: The amount of clinical and demographic metadata varied by source and participant and was provided uncurated.

Participants in the prospective study were aged 18 to 89 years, lived in approximately 26 United States geographic areas, and enrolled through a virtual design. Cohort assignment in the prospective study relied on participant-reported clinical history from a screening survey and a study questionnaire. Recovered participants in ImmuneRACE Cohort 3 were defined as having two consecutive negative NP/OP PCR tests, clearance from a healthcare professional, or resolution of symptoms. Each participant in the prospective study had whole blood, serum and a nasopharyngeal or oropharyngeal swab collected by mobile phlebotomists. Over a 2-month period, participants in the prospective study had the option of providing additional blood draws and questionnaires. Prospective study blood samples were shipped either frozen or at room temperature before DNA extraction.

The rearrangement combines TRBV5-6 with TRBJ2-3; TRBD2 is a possible D gene, resting on 5 matching bases. The sample comprised PBMCs or T cells enriched from blood (not recorded which). The sequence was collected from a man aged 55 to 70 who had recovered from COVID-19. The encoded CDR3 is CASSLRTLYRTDTQYF. The DNA sequence is given as TGTGCCAGCAGCTTGAGGACTCTGTATCGCACAGATACGCAGTATTTT.